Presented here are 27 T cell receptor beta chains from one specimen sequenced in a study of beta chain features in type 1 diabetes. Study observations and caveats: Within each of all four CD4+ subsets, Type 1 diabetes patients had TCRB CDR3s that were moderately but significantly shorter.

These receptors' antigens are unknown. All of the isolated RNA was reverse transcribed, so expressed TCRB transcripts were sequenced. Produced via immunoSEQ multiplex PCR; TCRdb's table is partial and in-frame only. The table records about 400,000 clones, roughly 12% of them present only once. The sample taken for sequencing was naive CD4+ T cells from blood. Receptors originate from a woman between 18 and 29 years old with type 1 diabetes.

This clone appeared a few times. The CDR3 DNA is TGTGCCAGCAGCGCTTCAACTAGATTCTACAATGAGCAGTTCTTC. It encodes CASSASTRFYNEQFF. The gene calls are TRBV9 and TRBJ2-1; tentatively, D is TRBD2 (5 bases). Germline lookup yields CDR1 SGDLS and CDR2 YYNGEE. Trimming cost V 3 bases and J 3 bases, with 13 bases left between them. There are 15 residues in the CDR3.

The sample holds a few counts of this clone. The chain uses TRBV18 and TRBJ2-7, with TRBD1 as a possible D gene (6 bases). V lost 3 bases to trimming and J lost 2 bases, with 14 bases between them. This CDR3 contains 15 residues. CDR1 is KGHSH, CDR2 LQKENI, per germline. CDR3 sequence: CASSPTGHPTYEQYF. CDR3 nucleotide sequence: TGTGCCAGCTCACCCACGGGACACCCAACCTACGAGCAGTACTTC.

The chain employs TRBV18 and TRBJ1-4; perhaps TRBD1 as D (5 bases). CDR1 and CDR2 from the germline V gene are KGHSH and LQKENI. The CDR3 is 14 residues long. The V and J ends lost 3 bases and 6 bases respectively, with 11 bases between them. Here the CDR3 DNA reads TGTGCCAGCTCACCGGCGGGGGGTTATGAAAAACTGTTTTTT. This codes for CASSPAGGYEKLFF.

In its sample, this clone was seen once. CDR3 sequence: CASSEMGQGAGNIQYF. In DNA, the CDR3 is TGTGCCAGCAGTGAAATGGGACAGGGGGCGGGAAACATTCAGTACTTC. The rearrangement joins TRBV2 to TRBJ2-4, with 12 positions matching TRBD1. Unmatched junction bases numbered 5, after V lost 2 bases and J lost 6 bases. Germline CDR1 SNHLY, CDR2 FYNNEI. The CDR3 has 16 residues.

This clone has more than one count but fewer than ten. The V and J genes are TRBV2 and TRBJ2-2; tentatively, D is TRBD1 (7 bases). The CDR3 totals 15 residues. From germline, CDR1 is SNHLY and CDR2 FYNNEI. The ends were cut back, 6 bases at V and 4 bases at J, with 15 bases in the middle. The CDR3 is CASRAQGGGTGELFF. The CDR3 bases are TGTGCCAGCAGGGCTCAGGGGGGAGGCACCGGGGAGCTGTTTTTT.

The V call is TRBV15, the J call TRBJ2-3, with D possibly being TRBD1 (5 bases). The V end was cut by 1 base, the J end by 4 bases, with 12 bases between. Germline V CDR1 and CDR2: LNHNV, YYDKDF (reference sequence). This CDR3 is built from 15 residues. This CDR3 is CATSRVARVADTQYF. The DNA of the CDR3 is TGTGCCACCAGCAGAGTCGCCAGGGTGGCAGATACGCAGTATTTT.

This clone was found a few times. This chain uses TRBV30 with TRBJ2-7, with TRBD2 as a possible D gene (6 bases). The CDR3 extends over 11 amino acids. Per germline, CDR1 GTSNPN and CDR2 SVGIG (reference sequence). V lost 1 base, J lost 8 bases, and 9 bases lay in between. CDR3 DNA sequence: TGTGCCTGGAGTGGGGGAGGACAGCAGTACTTC. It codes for CAWSGGGQQYF.

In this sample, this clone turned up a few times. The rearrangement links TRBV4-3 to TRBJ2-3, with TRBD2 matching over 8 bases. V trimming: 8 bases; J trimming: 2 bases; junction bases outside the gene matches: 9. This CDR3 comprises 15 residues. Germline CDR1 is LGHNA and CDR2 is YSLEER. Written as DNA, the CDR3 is TGCGCCAGCGCCCTGTCCGGGGGGGCCACAGATACGCAGTATTTT. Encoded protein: CASALSGGATDTQYF.

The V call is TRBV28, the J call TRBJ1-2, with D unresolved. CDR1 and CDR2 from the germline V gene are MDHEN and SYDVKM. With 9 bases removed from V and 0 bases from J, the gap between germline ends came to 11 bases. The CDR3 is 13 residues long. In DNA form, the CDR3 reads TGTGCCAGTGGGTTACAGACTAACTATGGCTACACCTTC. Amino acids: CASGLQTNYGYTF.

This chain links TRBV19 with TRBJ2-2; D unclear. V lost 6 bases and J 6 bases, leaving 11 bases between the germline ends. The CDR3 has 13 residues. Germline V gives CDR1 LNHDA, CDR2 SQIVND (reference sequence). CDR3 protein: CASSPILAGELFF. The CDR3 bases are TGTGCCAGTAGCCCGATTCTAGCCGGGGAGCTGTTTTTT.

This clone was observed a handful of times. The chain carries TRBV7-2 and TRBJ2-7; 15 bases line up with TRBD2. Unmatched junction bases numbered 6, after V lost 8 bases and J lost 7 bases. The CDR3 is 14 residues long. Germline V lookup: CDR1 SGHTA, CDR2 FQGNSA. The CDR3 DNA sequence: TGTGCCAGCTTGCCGGGACTAGCGGGGGGTGAGCAGTACTTC. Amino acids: CASLPGLAGGEQYF.

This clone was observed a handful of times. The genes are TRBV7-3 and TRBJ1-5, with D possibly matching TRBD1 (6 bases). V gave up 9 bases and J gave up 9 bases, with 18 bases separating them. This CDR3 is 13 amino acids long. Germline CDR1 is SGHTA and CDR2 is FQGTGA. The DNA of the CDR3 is TGTGCCAGAGGGAAACAGGGCCTGGGGCCCCAGCATTTT. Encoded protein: CARGKQGLGPQHF.

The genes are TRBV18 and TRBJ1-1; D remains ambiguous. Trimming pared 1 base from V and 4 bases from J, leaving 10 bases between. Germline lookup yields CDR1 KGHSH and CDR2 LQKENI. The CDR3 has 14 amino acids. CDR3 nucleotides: TGTGCCAGCTCACCACTTACGGGGAGCACTGAAGCTTTCTTT. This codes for CASSPLTGSTEAFF.

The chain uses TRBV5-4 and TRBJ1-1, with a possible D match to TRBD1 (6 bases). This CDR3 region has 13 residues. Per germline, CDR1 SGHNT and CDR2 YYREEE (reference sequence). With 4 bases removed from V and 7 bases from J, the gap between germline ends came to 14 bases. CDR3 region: CASSQDSPGEAFF. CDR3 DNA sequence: TGTGCCAGCAGCCAGGACAGCCCGGGTGAAGCTTTCTTT.

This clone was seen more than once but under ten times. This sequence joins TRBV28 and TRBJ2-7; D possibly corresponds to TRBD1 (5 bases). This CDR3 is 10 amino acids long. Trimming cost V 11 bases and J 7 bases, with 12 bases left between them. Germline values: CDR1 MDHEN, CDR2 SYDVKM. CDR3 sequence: CAAGYDEQYF. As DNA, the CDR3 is TGTGCCGCAGGGTATGATGAGCAGTACTTC.

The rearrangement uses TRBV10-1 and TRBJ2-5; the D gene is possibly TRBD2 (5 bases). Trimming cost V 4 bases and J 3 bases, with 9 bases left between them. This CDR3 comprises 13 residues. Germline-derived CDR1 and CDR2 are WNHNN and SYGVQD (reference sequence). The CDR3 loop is CASSAAGKETQYF. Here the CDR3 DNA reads TGCGCCAGCAGTGCGGCGGGTAAAGAGACCCAGTACTTC.

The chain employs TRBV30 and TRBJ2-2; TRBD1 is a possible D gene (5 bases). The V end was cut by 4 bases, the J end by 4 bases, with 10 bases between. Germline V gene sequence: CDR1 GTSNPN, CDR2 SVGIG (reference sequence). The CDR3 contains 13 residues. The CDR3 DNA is TGTGCCTGGAATGCACAGGCCACCGGGGAGCTGTTTTTT. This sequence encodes CAWNAQATGELFF.

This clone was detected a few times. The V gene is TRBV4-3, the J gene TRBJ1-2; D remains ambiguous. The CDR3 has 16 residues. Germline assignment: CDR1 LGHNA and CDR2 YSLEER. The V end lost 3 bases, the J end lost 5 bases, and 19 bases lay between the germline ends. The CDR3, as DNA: TGCGCCAGCAGCCAGGAATTCAGGTGGACGGGGTATGGCTACACCTTC. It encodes CASSQEFRWTGYGYTF.

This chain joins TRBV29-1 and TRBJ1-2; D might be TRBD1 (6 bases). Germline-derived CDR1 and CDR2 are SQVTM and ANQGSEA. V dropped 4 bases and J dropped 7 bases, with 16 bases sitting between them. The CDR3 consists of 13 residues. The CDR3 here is CSVGGQGLAGYTF. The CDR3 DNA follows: TGCAGCGTTGGAGGGCAGGGGTTGGCTGGCTACACCTTC.

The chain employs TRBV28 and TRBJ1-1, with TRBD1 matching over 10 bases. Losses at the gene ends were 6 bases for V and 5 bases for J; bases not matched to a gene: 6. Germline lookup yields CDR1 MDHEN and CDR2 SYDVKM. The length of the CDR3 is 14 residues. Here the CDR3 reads CASRPGQGETEAFF. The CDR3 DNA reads TGTGCCAGCAGACCTGGACAGGGGGAGACTGAAGCTTTCTTT.

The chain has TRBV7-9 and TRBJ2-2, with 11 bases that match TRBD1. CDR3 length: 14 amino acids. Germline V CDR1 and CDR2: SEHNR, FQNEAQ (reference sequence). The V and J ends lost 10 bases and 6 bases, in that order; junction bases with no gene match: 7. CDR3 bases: TGTGCCACCGGATGGGGACAGGGGGCCGGGGAGCTGTTTTTT. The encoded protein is CATGWGQGAGELFF.

CDR3 residues: CSGARDRDTEAFF. In DNA, the CDR3 is TGCAGCGGGGCCCGGGACAGGGACACTGAAGCTTTCTTT. This chain uses TRBV29-1 with TRBJ1-1, with TRBD1 matching 9 bases. Losses at the gene ends were 7 bases for V and 3 bases for J; bases not matched to a gene: 6. Germline assignment: CDR1 SQVTM and CDR2 ANQGSEA. The CDR3 contains 13 residues.

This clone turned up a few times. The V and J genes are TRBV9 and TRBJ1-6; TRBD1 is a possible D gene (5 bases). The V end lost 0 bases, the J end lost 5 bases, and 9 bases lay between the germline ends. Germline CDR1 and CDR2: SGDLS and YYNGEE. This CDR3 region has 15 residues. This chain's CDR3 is CASSVARADNSPLHF. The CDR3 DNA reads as TGTGCCAGCAGCGTAGCCAGGGCCGATAATTCACCCCTCCACTTT.

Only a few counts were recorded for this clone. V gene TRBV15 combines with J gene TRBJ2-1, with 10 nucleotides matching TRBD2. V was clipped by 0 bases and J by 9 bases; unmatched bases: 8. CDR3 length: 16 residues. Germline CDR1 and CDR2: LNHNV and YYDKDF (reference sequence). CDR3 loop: CATSRDRLAGVGEQFF. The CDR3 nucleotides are TGTGCCACCAGCAGAGATCGTCTAGCGGGAGTCGGTGAGCAGTTCTTC.

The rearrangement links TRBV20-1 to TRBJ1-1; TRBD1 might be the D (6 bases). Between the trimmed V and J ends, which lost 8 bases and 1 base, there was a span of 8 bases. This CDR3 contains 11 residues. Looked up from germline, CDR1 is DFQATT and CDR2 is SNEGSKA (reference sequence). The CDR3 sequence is CSTTGNTEAFF. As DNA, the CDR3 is TGCAGTACGACAGGGAACACTGAAGCTTTCTTT.

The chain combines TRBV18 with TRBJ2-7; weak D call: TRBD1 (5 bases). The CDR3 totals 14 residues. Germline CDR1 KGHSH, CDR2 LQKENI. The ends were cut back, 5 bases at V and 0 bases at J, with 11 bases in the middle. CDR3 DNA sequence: TGTGCCAGCTCAAGAGTTGACAGCTCCTACGAGCAGTACTTC. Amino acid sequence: CASSRVDSSYEQYF. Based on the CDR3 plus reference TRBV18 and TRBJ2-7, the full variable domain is NAGVMQNPRHLVRRRGQEARLRCSPMKGHSHVYWYRQLPEEGLKFMVYLQKENIIDESGMPKERFSAEFPKEGPSILRIQQVVRGDSAAYFCASSRVDSSYEQYFGPGTRLTVT.

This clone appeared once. The CDR3 loop is CASSQHPPGNEKLFF. CDR3 coding DNA: TGTGCCAGCTCACAACACCCTCCGGGTAATGAAAAACTGTTTTTT. This chain links TRBV18 with TRBJ1-4; no firm D call. Germline lookup yields CDR1 KGHSH and CDR2 LQKENI. This CDR3 has 15 residues. Between the trimmed V and J ends, which lost 4 bases and 4 bases, there was a span of 13 bases.